This T cell receptor (beta chain) appears in the sequencing data of a study of regulatory T cells in long-lasting Graves disease. This CDR3 contains 13 residues. V lost 2 bases and J 6 bases, leaving 9 bases between the germline ends. Germline CDR1 and CDR2: SGHAT and FQNNGV. Via MiXCR, TCRdb re-called the reads, giving one row per CDR3 protein. The sample holds some 880 distinct CDR3 sequences, roughly 70% seen once. The TCR library used RNA extracted from PBMCs. The chain recombines TRBV11-2 with TRBJ2-3; tentatively, D is TRBD1 (6 bases). Here the sequenced sample was peripheral blood mononuclear cells (PBMCs), taken with antithyroid drug treatment, in newly diagnosed or persistent Graves disease (not recorded which). The clonotype originates from a woman aged 35 to 49 with Graves disease. CDR3 DNA: TGTGCCAGCAGCTTAAACAGGGAGGATACGCAGTATTTT. Translated, it gives CASSLNREDTQYF.